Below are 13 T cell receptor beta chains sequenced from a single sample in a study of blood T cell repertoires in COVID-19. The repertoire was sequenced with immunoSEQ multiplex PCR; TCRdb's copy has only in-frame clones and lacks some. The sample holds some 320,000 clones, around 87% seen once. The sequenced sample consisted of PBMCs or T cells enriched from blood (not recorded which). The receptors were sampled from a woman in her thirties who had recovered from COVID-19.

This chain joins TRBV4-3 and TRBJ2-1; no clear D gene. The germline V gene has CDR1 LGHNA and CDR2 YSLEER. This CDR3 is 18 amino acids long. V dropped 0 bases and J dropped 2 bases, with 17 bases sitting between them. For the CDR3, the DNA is TGCGCCAGCAGCCAAGACCCACCCACACCTCTCCCCTACAATGAGCAGTTCTTC. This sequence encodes CASSQDPPTPLPYNEQFF.

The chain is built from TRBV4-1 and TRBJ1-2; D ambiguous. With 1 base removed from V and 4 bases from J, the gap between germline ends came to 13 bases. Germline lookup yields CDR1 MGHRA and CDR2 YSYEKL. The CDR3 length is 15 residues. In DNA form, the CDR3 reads TGCGCCAGCAGCCAAGGGGCACGGCAGGCCTATGGCTACACCTTC. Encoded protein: CASSQGARQAYGYTF.

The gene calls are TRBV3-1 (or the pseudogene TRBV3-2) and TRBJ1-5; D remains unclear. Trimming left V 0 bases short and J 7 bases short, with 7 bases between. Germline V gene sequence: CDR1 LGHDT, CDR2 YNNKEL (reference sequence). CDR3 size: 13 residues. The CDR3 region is CASSQDFLQPQHF. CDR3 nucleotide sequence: TGTGCCAGCAGCCAAGATTTTCTCCAGCCCCAGCATTTT.

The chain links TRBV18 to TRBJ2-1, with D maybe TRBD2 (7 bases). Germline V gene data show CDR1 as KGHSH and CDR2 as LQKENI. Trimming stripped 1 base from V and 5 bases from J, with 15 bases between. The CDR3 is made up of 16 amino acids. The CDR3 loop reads CASSPRAGAKNNEQFF. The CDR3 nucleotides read TGTGCCAGCTCACCACGGGCGGGGGCCAAGAACAATGAGCAGTTCTTC. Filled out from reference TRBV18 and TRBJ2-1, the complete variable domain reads NAGVMQNPRHLVRRRGQEARLRCSPMKGHSHVYWYRQLPEEGLKFMVYLQKENIIDESGMPKERFSAEFPKEGPSILRIQQVVRGDSAAYFCASSPRAGAKNNEQFFGPGTRLTVL.

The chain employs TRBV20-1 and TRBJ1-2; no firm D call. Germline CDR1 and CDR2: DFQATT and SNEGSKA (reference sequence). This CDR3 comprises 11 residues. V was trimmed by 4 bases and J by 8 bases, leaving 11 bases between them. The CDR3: CSANLAQGYTF. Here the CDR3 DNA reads TGCAGTGCTAATCTGGCTCAGGGCTACACCTTC.

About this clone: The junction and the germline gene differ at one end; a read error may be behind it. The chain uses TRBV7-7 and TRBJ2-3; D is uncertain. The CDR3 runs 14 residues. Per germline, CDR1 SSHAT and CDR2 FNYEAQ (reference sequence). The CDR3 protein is CASSYRLPTDTQYF. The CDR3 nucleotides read TGTGCTAGCAGCTACCGCCTACCCACAGATACGCAGTATTTT.

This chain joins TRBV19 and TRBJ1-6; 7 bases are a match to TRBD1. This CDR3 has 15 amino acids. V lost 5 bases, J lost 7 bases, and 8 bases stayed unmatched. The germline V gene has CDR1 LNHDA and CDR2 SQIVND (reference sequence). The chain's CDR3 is CASSATGVPNSPLHF. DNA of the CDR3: TGTGCCAGTAGTGCCACAGGGGTTCCGAATTCACCCCTCCACTTT.

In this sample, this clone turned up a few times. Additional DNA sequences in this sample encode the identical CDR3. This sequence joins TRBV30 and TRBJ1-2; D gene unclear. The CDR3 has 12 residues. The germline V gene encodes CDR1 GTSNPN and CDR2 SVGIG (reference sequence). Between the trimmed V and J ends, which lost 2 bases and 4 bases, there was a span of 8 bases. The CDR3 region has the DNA TGTGCCTGGAGTTCCGGAGGCTATGGCTACACCTTC. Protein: CAWSSGGYGYTF.

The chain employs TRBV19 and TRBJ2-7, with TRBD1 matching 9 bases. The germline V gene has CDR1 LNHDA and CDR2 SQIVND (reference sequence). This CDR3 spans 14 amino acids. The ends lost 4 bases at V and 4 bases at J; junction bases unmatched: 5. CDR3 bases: TGTGCCAGTAGTACCCGGGACAGGGTGTACGAGCAGTACTTC. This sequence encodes CASSTRDRVYEQYF.

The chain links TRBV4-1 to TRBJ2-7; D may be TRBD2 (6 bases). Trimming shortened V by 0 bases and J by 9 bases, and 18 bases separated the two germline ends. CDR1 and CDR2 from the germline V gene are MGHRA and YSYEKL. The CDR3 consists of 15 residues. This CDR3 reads CASSQDLRLVYWQYF. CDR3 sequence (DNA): TGCGCCAGCAGCCAAGATCTCAGACTAGTTTACTGGCAGTACTTC.

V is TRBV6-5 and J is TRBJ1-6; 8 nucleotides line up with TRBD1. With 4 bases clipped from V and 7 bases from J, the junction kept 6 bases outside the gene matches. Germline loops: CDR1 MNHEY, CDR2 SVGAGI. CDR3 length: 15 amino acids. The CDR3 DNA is TGTGCCAGCAGTTCTCGTACAGGGGGAAATTCACCCCTCCACTTT. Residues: CASSSRTGGNSPLHF.

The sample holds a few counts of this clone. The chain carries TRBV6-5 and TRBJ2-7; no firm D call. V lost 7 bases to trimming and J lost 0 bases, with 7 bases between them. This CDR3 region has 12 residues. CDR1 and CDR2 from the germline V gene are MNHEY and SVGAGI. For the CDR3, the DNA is TGTGCCAGCACCGGGTCCTCCTACGAGCAGTACTTC. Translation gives CASTGSSYEQYF.

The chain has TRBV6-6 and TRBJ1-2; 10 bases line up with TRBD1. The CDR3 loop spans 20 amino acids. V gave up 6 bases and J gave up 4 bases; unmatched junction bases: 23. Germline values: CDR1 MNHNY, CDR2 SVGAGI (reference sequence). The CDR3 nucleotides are TGTGCCAGCAGCCCCCGCCCGGGACAGGGGTTAGTGACCCGGGTCTATGGCTACACCTTC. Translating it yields CASSPRPGQGLVTRVYGYTF.